These T cell receptor beta chains were read from a single sample in a study of cytomegalovirus exposure and HLA in healthy donors. Sequencing was performed with immunoSEQ multiplex PCR; in TCRdb, only in-frame clones are kept and a portion is missing. The sample's table shows 40,000 or so clones. The sequencing sample was made of PBMCs. These receptors were obtained from a young man in good health and CMV-seronegative. CDR3s include the opening cysteine and the closing phenylalanine or tryptophan. Each record gives: J gene, V gene, D gene, CDR3 DNA, CDR3 protein. The D gene is left open where the match is weak.

j_gene: TRBJ1-2
v_gene: TRBV6-5
d_gene: TRBD1
CDR3nt: TGTGCCAGCAGTTACTTGGACAGGGGGCGGAATGGCTACACCTTC
CDR3aa: CASSYLDRGRNGYTF

j_gene: TRBJ1-3
v_gene: TRBV5-6
d_gene: .
CDR3nt: TGTGCCAGCAGCTTGATTAACTCTGGAAACACCATATATTTT
CDR3aa: CASSLINSGNTIYF

j_gene: TRBJ2-7
v_gene: TRBV7-8
d_gene: TRBD2
CDR3nt: TGTGCCAGCAGCTTAGCATCCGGGGGGACCTACGAGCAGTACTTC
CDR3aa: CASSLASGGTYEQYF

j_gene: TRBJ1-6
v_gene: TRBV11-2
d_gene: TRBD1
CDR3nt: TGTGCCAGCAGCCCCGGACAGGCCGGGGACGGTTCACCCCTCCACTTT
CDR3aa: CASSPGQAGDGSPLHF

j_gene: TRBJ2-5
v_gene: TRBV7-6
d_gene: TRBD1
CDR3nt: TGTGCCAGCAGCTTACCCAGGGCAGGGGGCACGGTGACCCAGTACTTC
CDR3aa: CASSLPRAGGTVTQYF

j_gene: TRBJ1-1
v_gene: TRBV30
d_gene: TRBD1
CDR3nt: TGTGCCTGGAAGAGGGGGCTGAACACTGAAGCTTTCTTT
CDR3aa: CAWKRGLNTEAFF

j_gene: TRBJ1-1
v_gene: TRBV6-1
d_gene: .
CDR3nt: TGTGCCAGCAGTGAAGCCGGGACTGAAGCTTTCTTT
CDR3aa: CASSEAGTEAFF

j_gene: TRBJ2-1
v_gene: TRBV4-1
d_gene: TRBD2
CDR3nt: TGCGCCAGCGGGACTAGCGGGAGCAATGAGCAGTTCTTC
CDR3aa: CASGTSGSNEQFF

j_gene: TRBJ2-2
v_gene: TRBV19
d_gene: TRBD2
CDR3nt: TGTGCCGCCCAGATCGGGGGGGGCACCGGGGAGCTGTTTTTT
CDR3aa: CAAQIGGGTGELFF

j_gene: TRBJ2-2
v_gene: TRBV6-4
d_gene: .
CDR3nt: TGTGCCAGCAGTGCGGGAGACACCGGGGAGCTGTTTTTT
CDR3aa: CASSAGDTGELFF

j_gene: TRBJ2-2
v_gene: TRBV5-1
d_gene: .
CDR3nt: TGCGCCAGCAGCTCGCCCCCGGGACTGTATGACACCGGGGAGCTGTTTTTT
CDR3aa: CASSSPPGLYDTGELFF

j_gene: TRBJ1-1
v_gene: TRBV4-1
d_gene: .
CDR3nt: TGCGCCAGCAGCCTAACGCCCCTGGACAGTCTTGTTGAAGCTTTCTTT
CDR3aa: CASSLTPLDSLVEAFF

j_gene: TRBJ1-1
v_gene: TRBV6-5
d_gene: .
CDR3nt: TGTGCCAGCAGTACCCCCTCGAGCCCTGAAGCTTTCTTT
CDR3aa: CASSTPSSPEAFF

j_gene: TRBJ2-7
v_gene: TRBV7-9
d_gene: .
CDR3nt: TGTGCCAGCAGCCCTATTACCTACGAGCAGTACTTC
CDR3aa: CASSPITYEQYF

j_gene: TRBJ2-7
v_gene: TRBV6-5
d_gene: TRBD2
CDR3nt: TGTGCCAGCAGTTACAACCTAGCGGGAGGCAGCGAGCAGTACTTC
CDR3aa: CASSYNLAGGSEQYF

j_gene: TRBJ2-1
v_gene: TRBV9
d_gene: TRBD2
CDR3nt: TGTGCCAGCAGCGTAGGCCCTAGCGGGAGGGACTACAATGAGCAGTTCTTC
CDR3aa: CASSVGPSGRDYNEQFF

j_gene: TRBJ2-7
v_gene: TRBV10-2
d_gene: .
CDR3nt: TGCGCCAGCAGTAACCCGGGACTCCAGACCTACGAGCAGTACTTC
CDR3aa: CASSNPGLQTYEQYF

j_gene: TRBJ2-1
v_gene: TRBV5-1
d_gene: .
CDR3nt: TGCGCCAGCAGCTTGGACAGGGTGCGGCTATCTGCGTTACCACACAATGAGCAGTTCTTC
CDR3aa: CASSLDRVRLSALPHNEQFF

j_gene: TRBJ1-2
v_gene: TRBV20-1
d_gene: .
CDR3nt: TGCAGTGCTAGAGCAGAGGCTGGCTACACCTTC
CDR3aa: CSARAEAGYTF

j_gene: TRBJ1-4
v_gene: TRBV30
d_gene: .
CDR3nt: TGTGCCTGGTGGACCAAAAGAGGGGAAAAACTGTTTTTT
CDR3aa: CAWWTKRGEKLFF

j_gene: TRBJ2-5
v_gene: TRBV5-4
d_gene: TRBD1
CDR3nt: TGTGCCAGCAGCTTGGGGACAGGGGGTACCGAGACCCAGTACTTC
CDR3aa: CASSLGTGGTETQYF

j_gene: TRBJ2-7
v_gene: TRBV7-2
d_gene: .
CDR3nt: TGTGCCAGCAGCTTAGGAGGCCGAGGCTACGAGCAGTACTTC
CDR3aa: CASSLGGRGYEQYF

j_gene: TRBJ2-7
v_gene: TRBV6-1
d_gene: .
CDR3nt: TGTGCCAGCAGCCGGACAGCCTCCTACGAGCAGTACTTC
CDR3aa: CASSRTASYEQYF

j_gene: TRBJ1-4
v_gene: TRBV4-3
d_gene: .
CDR3nt: TGCGCCAGCAGCATAATAAATGAAAAACTGTTTTTT
CDR3aa: CASSIINEKLFF

j_gene: TRBJ1-4
v_gene: TRBV30
d_gene: .
CDR3nt: TGTGCCTGGAGCCGGCAGGGTGGAGAAAAACTGTTTTTT
CDR3aa: CAWSRQGGEKLFF

j_gene: TRBJ2-7
v_gene: TRBV27
d_gene: .
CDR3nt: TGTGCCAGCAGTTTAGACGCCCGGGCCTACGAGCAGTACTTC
CDR3aa: CASSLDARAYEQYF

j_gene: TRBJ1-4
v_gene: TRBV4-1
d_gene: TRBD1
CDR3nt: TGCGCCAGCAGCCACCCGACAGGGTATGGCGAAAAACTGTTTTTT
CDR3aa: CASSHPTGYGEKLFF

j_gene: TRBJ2-7
v_gene: TRBV27
d_gene: .
CDR3nt: TGTGCCAGCAGCTCCCAGTCGCTCGAGCAGTACTTC
CDR3aa: CASSSQSLEQYF

j_gene: TRBJ2-7
v_gene: TRBV7-6
d_gene: TRBD2
CDR3nt: TGTGCCAGCAGCTTAGGGGCTAGCGGGATCTACGAGCAGTACTTC
CDR3aa: CASSLGASGIYEQYF

j_gene: TRBJ1-6
v_gene: TRBV6-5
d_gene: TRBD1
CDR3nt: TGTGCCAGCAGTCAGGGGGCGCGGAATTCACCCCTCCACTTT
CDR3aa: CASSQGARNSPLHF

j_gene: TRBJ2-7
v_gene: TRBV30
d_gene: .
CDR3nt: TGTGCCTGGGCGAAAAACGAGCAGTACTTC
CDR3aa: CAWAKNEQYF

j_gene: TRBJ1-4
v_gene: TRBV25-1
d_gene: .
CDR3nt: TGTGCCAGCACCCCTGAGGGCCTGGATGAAAAACTGTTTTTT
CDR3aa: CASTPEGLDEKLFF

j_gene: TRBJ2-7
v_gene: TRBV29-1
d_gene: .
CDR3nt: TGCAGCGCCTTCAGGGTCGGGGAGCAGTACTTC
CDR3aa: CSAFRVGEQYF

j_gene: TRBJ2-7
v_gene: TRBV19
d_gene: .
CDR3nt: TGTGCCAGTAGCCGGACTACCTTCTACGAGCAGTACTTC
CDR3aa: CASSRTTFYEQYF

j_gene: TRBJ2-2
v_gene: TRBV7-9
d_gene: .
CDR3nt: TGTGCCAGCAGCTTCTGGGCAAACACCGGGGAGCTGTTTTTT
CDR3aa: CASSFWANTGELFF

j_gene: TRBJ2-3
v_gene: TRBV5-1
d_gene: TRBD2
CDR3nt: TGCGCCAGCAGCTTGGGGACTAGCGGAGCTTTTAGCACAGATACGCAGTATTTT
CDR3aa: CASSLGTSGAFSTDTQYF

j_gene: TRBJ1-3
v_gene: TRBV30
d_gene: .
CDR3nt: TGTGCCTGGAGTCGTTCCTTTGAGGGAAACACCATATATTTT
CDR3aa: CAWSRSFEGNTIYF

j_gene: TRBJ1-2
v_gene: TRBV30
d_gene: .
CDR3nt: TGTGCCTGGATTACTTCAGGGGTCTCTAACTATGGCTACACCTTC
CDR3aa: CAWITSGVSNYGYTF